The 29 T cell receptor beta chains listed next were all sequenced from one sample in a study of shared clonotypes between healthy human individuals. TCRdb's copy holds only in-frame clones and misses some; the assay was immunoSEQ multiplex PCR. The sample yields some 1.5 million clones, 98% seen once. The sequenced sample consisted of naive CD4+ T cells sorted from blood. Indicated subset: CD45RA+ positively selected. All receptors come from a young man in good health.

The chain is built from TRBV18 and TRBJ1-1, with D perhaps matching TRBD1 (5 bases). The germline V and J ends were trimmed by 3 bases and 6 bases, with 20 bases remaining between them. CDR1 and CDR2 from the germline V gene are KGHSH and LQKENI. The CDR3 runs 16 residues. CDR3 residues: CASSPSSGVTNSEAFF. CDR3 nucleotide sequence: TGTGCCAGCTCACCCTCATCGGGGGTAACGAATTCTGAAGCTTTCTTT.

Written as DNA, the CDR3 is TGTGCCAGCAGTTTGACAGACCGCCGACGGGACGCATCCTACGAGCAGTACTTC. Its protein product is CASSLTDRRRDASYEQYF. The V and J genes are TRBV28 and TRBJ2-7, with D perhaps matching TRBD1 or TRBD2 (5 bases each). The germline CDR1 and CDR2 sequences are MDHEN and SYDVKM. The CDR3 is 18 residues long. V dropped 3 bases and J dropped 1 base, with 22 bases sitting between them.

The chain links TRBV11-3 to TRBJ2-2; 10 bases match TRBD1. The CDR3 has 16 amino acids. V gave up 5 bases and J gave up 5 bases; unmatched junction bases: 8. The germline V gene encodes CDR1 SGHNT and CDR2 YENEEA. The CDR3 coding sequence is TGTGCCAGCAGCCCAGGTGGGACAGGGGATACCGGGGAGCTGTTTTTT. Translating it yields CASSPGGTGDTGELFF.

The chain recombines TRBV11-3 with TRBJ2-2, with D possibly being TRBD1 (6 bases). The CDR3 contains 13 residues. The V gene lost 1 base and the J gene lost 9 bases, with 9 bases spanning the gap. Germline V lookup: CDR1 SGHNT, CDR2 YENEEA. The CDR3 here is CASSLARGRELFF. CDR3 nucleotides: TGTGCCAGCAGCTTAGCCAGGGGACGGGAGCTGTTTTTT. The whole variable domain, filled in from reference TRBV11-3 and TRBJ2-2, reads EAGVVQSPRYKIIEKKQPVAFWCNPISGHNTLYWYLQNLGQGPELLIRYENEEAVDDSQLPKDRFSAERLKGVDSTLKIQPAELGDSAVYLCASSLARGRELFFGEGSRLTVL.

This chain connects TRBV28 to TRBJ2-3; 7 bases line up with TRBD2. CDR1 is MDHEN, CDR2 SYDVKM, per germline. The CDR3 has 16 residues. V lost 5 bases, J lost 0 bases, and 8 bases stayed unmatched. The CDR3 loop reads CASSPHHGRSTDTQYF. CDR3 DNA: TGTGCCAGCAGTCCACACCACGGGAGGAGCACAGATACGCAGTATTTT. The full variable domain, completed using reference TRBV28 and TRBJ2-3, is DVKVTQSSRYLVKRTGEKVFLECVQDMDHENMFWYRQDPGLGLRLIYFSYDVKMKEKGDIPEGYSVSREKKERFSLILESASTNQTSMYLCASSPHHGRSTDTQYFGPGTRLTVL.

The V call is TRBV7-6, the J call TRBJ2-7, with a possible D match to TRBD2 (6 bases). Looked up from germline, CDR1 is SGHVS and CDR2 is FNYEAQ. V was clipped by 8 bases and J by 2 bases, with 13 bases between them. The CDR3 is 13 amino acids. CDR3 residues: CASGSGGPYEQYF. CDR3 DNA: TGTGCCAGCGGGTCCGGGGGACCCTACGAGCAGTACTTC.

V is TRBV7-3 and J is TRBJ2-1; D possibly matches TRBD1 or TRBD2 (5 bases each). CDR1 and CDR2 (germline): SGHTA, FQGTGA. The CDR3 covers 15 residues. V gave up 3 bases and J gave up 5 bases, with 14 bases separating them. CDR3 loop: CASSLGPYAHNEQFF. Written as DNA, the CDR3 is TGTGCCAGCAGCTTGGGACCCTATGCCCACAATGAGCAGTTCTTC.

This chain links TRBV5-1 with TRBJ2-5; TRBD1 matches 9 bases. CDR1 SGHRS and CDR2 YFSETQ come from the germline V gene. The CDR3 sequence is 16 residues long. Trimming at V came to 4 bases and at J to 5 bases, leaving 12 bases not matched to a gene. The CDR3 here is CASSGTGFGYGETQYF. The DNA of the CDR3 is TGCGCCAGCAGCGGGACAGGGTTTGGATATGGCGAGACCCAGTACTTC.

This rearrangement joins TRBV5-4 to TRBJ1-1, with D hard to call. Trimming removed 2 bases at V and 3 bases at J, with 8 bases between. Germline V lookup: CDR1 SGHNT, CDR2 YYREEE (reference sequence). This CDR3 region has 13 residues. CDR3 loop: CASSLSLDTEAFF. CDR3 sequence (DNA): TGTGCCAGCAGCTTAAGTCTCGACACTGAAGCTTTCTTT.

The rearrangement uses TRBV9 and TRBJ1-3; D remains ambiguous. Germline V gives CDR1 SGDLS, CDR2 YYNGEE. Deletions cut 0 bases from V and 0 bases from J, with 7 bases between. The CDR3 loop spans 15 amino acids. CDR3 protein: CASSVAPDSGNTIYF. For the CDR3, the DNA is TGTGCCAGCAGCGTAGCACCAGACTCTGGAAACACCATATATTTT.

The chain joins TRBV7-8 to TRBJ2-2; 10 bases line up with TRBD2. This CDR3 region has 14 residues. The J segment lost 6 bases and the V segment lost 4 bases, leaving 2 bases of the junction unmatched. Germline CDR1 and CDR2: SGHVS and FQNEAQ. The CDR3 region has the DNA TGTGCCAGCAGCTCAGCGGGAGGGCCCGGGGAGCTGTTTTTT. It translates to CASSSAGGPGELFF.

This clone was observed once. This rearrangement joins TRBV7-9 to TRBJ2-3; 13 nucleotides agree with TRBD2. Germline V gene sequence: CDR1 SEHNR, CDR2 FQNEAQ (reference sequence). The CDR3 runs to 16 residues. The J segment lost 6 bases and the V segment lost 5 bases, leaving 8 bases of the junction unmatched. The CDR3 sequence: CASSRGRTSGSDTQYF. The CDR3 bases are TGTGCCAGCAGCCGCGGGCGGACTAGCGGGAGTGATACGCAGTATTTT.

Details on this clone: The sample holds other DNA sequences that translate to the same CDR3. The rearrangement links TRBV19 to TRBJ2-2, with D unresolved. CDR3 length equals 12 residues. Germline CDR1 reads LNHDA; CDR2 reads SQIVND (reference sequence). V was shortened by 3 bases and J by 6 bases, with 5 bases between the two germline ends. CDR3 region: CASSMYSGELFF. The CDR3 coding sequence is TGTGCCAGTAGTATGTACTCCGGGGAGCTGTTTTTT. Full variable domain (missing parts from reference TRBV19 and TRBJ2-2): DGGITQSPKYLFRKEGQNVTLSCEQNLNHDAMYWYRQDPGQGLRLIYYSQIVNDFQKGDIAEGYSVSREKKESFPLTVTSAQKNPTAFYLCASSMYSGELFFGEGSRLTVL.

V usage is TRBV5-1 and J usage is TRBJ2-1; TRBD1 is a possible D gene (5 bases). Germline V gene lookup returns CDR1 SGHRS and CDR2 YFSETQ. V was shortened by 4 bases and J by 7 bases, with 9 bases between the two germline ends. The length of the CDR3 is 12 residues. The CDR3 loop is CASSPDSNEQFF. The CDR3, as DNA: TGCGCCAGCAGCCCTGACAGTAATGAGCAGTTCTTC.

This chain uses TRBV5-5 with TRBJ1-4; the match to TRBD1 covers 9 bases. After removal of 4 bases from V and 6 bases from J, the junction contained 4 bases not matched to a gene. The length of the CDR3 is 14 residues. Germline CDR1 SGHKS, CDR2 YYEKEE (reference sequence). CDR3 sequence reads: CASSGQGRHEKLFF. Here the CDR3 DNA reads TGTGCCAGCAGCGGACAGGGGAGGCATGAAAAACTGTTTTTT.

The gene calls are TRBV7-6 and TRBJ2-1; D possibly corresponds to TRBD2 (5 bases). From germline, CDR1 is SGHVS and CDR2 FNYEAQ. V lost 10 bases and J lost 7, with 20 bases in between. The CDR3 is 14 residues long. Here the CDR3 reads CATLRVLVANEQFF. CDR3 sequence (DNA): TGTGCCACCTTGCGGGTGTTGGTTGCGAATGAGCAGTTCTTC.

The J gene is TRBJ2-5, the V gene TRBV18; D call uncertain. CDR3 size: 15 residues. The ends were cut back, 3 bases at V and 5 bases at J, with 16 bases in the middle. Germline assignment: CDR1 KGHSH and CDR2 LQKENI. The CDR3 coding sequence is TGTGCCAGCTCACCGGGCGCACTGAGTTGGGAGACCCAGTACTTC. It encodes CASSPGALSWETQYF.

The chain recombines TRBV27 with TRBJ2-3; no clear D gene. Germline loops: CDR1 MNHEY, CDR2 SMNVEV (reference sequence). Deletions cut 6 bases from V and 4 bases from J, with 11 bases between. The CDR3 is made up of 13 amino acids. The CDR3 reads CASRTLAPDTQYF. The CDR3 nucleotides are TGTGCCAGCAGGACCTTAGCTCCAGATACGCAGTATTTT.

V is TRBV28 and J is TRBJ2-5; 12 positions match TRBD1. Germline CDR1 MDHEN, CDR2 SYDVKM. Trimming at V came to 3 bases and at J to 5 bases, leaving 7 bases not matched to a gene. This CDR3 is 16 amino acids long. CDR3 nucleotides: TGTGCCAGCAGTTTCGGGGGGACAGGGGGCAAGGAGACCCAGTACTTC. Translating gives CASSFGGTGGKETQYF. Full variable domain (remainder filled in from reference TRBV28 and TRBJ2-5): DVKVTQSSRYLVKRTGEKVFLECVQDMDHENMFWYRQDPGLGLRLIYFSYDVKMKEKGDIPEGYSVSREKKERFSLILESASTNQTSMYLCASSFGGTGGKETQYFGPGTRLLVL.

The V call is TRBV29-1, the J call TRBJ2-5; TRBD1 matches 8 bases. The CDR3 loop spans 13 amino acids. Trimming cost V 4 bases and J 4 bases; bases outside gene matches: 5. The germline V gene has CDR1 SQVTM and CDR2 ANQGSEA. In DNA form, the CDR3 reads TGCAGCGTTGCGACTACAGGGGGAGAGACCCAGTACTTC. Protein product: CSVATTGGETQYF.

The chain recombines TRBV5-1 with TRBJ2-7, with D possibly matching TRBD1 (6 bases). Trimming left V 4 bases short and J 3 bases short, with 11 bases between. The CDR3 runs 13 residues. Germline V lookup: CDR1 SGHRS, CDR2 YFSETQ. The DNA for the CDR3 is TGCGCCAGCAGCCCCGGACAGTTCTACGAGCAGTACTTC. This translates into CASSPGQFYEQYF.

The genes are TRBV10-3 and TRBJ1-2, with 8 positions matching TRBD1. V shed 7 bases, J shed 2 bases, and the junction held 6 bases outside the gene matches. The CDR3 runs to 14 residues. The germline CDR1 and CDR2 sequences are ENHRY and SYGVKD. This CDR3 reads CAIKDRVTNYGYTF. The CDR3 DNA follows: TGTGCCATCAAGGACAGGGTAACAAACTATGGCTACACCTTC.

The chain couples TRBV6-6 to TRBJ2-7; TRBD2 matches at 8 bases. Germline CDR1 is MNHNY and CDR2 is SVGAGI (reference sequence). J gave up 7 bases and V 4 bases, and 12 bases lay outside the gene matches. This CDR3 comprises 15 residues. This CDR3 reads CASSSPGSGVGEQYF. The CDR3 DNA reads as TGTGCCAGCAGTTCTCCAGGTAGCGGGGTGGGGGAGCAGTACTTC.

V usage is TRBV4-2 and J usage is TRBJ2-5; tentatively, D is TRBD2 (5 bases). Trimming removed 2 bases at V and 5 bases at J, with 21 bases between. Germline CDR1 is LGHNA and CDR2 is YNFKEQ. This CDR3 has 17 amino acids. The CDR3 is CASSQSIVTNQAETQYF. In DNA, the CDR3 is TGTGCCAGCAGCCAAAGTATCGTGACTAACCAAGCGGAGACCCAGTACTTC.

J is TRBJ2-7 and V is TRBV29-1; D is possibly TRBD1 or TRBD2 (5 bases each). Germline V lookup: CDR1 SQVTM, CDR2 ANQGSEA. Trimming stripped 7 bases from V and 6 bases from J, with 16 bases between. CDR3 length: 12 amino acids. The CDR3 DNA is TGCAGCGCGGGTTCCGGGGCCGTCGAGCAGTACTTC. Protein: CSAGSGAVEQYF.

The rearrangement links TRBV7-3 to TRBJ2-7; maybe TRBD1 (6 bases). CDR1 and CDR2 from the germline V gene are SGHTA and FQGTGA. The CDR3 totals 13 residues. Trimming removed 5 bases from V and 10 bases from J, with 18 bases in between. In DNA, the CDR3 is TGTGCCAGCAGCCCCAACAGGGCCGCCGGACAGTACTTC. As protein: CASSPNRAAGQYF.

The chain recombines TRBV27 with TRBJ1-5; D remains ambiguous. CDR1 is MNHEY, CDR2 SMNVEV, per germline (reference sequence). CDR3 size: 13 residues. The germline V and J ends were trimmed by 2 bases and 9 bases, with 11 bases remaining between them. CDR3 DNA sequence: TGTGCCAGCAGTTTAGCCCCAGATCGGCCCCAGCATTTT. Encoded protein: CASSLAPDRPQHF.

This clone showed up just once. The chain is built from TRBV5-1 and TRBJ2-7, with 8 bases aligning to TRBD1. The junction had 3 bases not matched to a gene; V was cut back by 0 bases and J by 4 bases. CDR1 and CDR2 (germline): SGHRS, YFSETQ. This CDR3 contains 14 residues. The chain's CDR3 is CASSLAGGLYEQYF. The CDR3 nucleotides read TGCGCCAGCAGCTTGGCAGGGGGCCTATACGAGCAGTACTTC.

The chain carries TRBV5-1 and TRBJ2-7; D may match TRBD1 or TRBD2 (6 bases each). Trimming shortened V by 0 bases and J by 0 bases, and 13 bases separated the two germline ends. The CDR3 contains 16 residues. Germline CDR1 is SGHRS and CDR2 is YFSETQ. CDR3 residues: CASSLGRDTASYEQYF. CDR3 sequence (DNA): TGCGCCAGCAGCTTGGGGCGGGACACAGCCTCCTACGAGCAGTACTTC.